These 23 T cell receptor beta chains were all obtained from the same sample, sequenced in a study of blood T cells in healthy people across ages. Primed by a sample-barcoded 5' primer and a J-beta primer mix, a second PCR proceeded for about 6 to 11 cycles. TCRdb re-analysed the 5' RACE reads in MiXCR, keeping a single row per CDR3 protein. The table includes 2 million or so distinct CDR3 sequences, less than 50% detected once. The sample consisted of blood. These TCRs come from a woman between 40 and 55 years old in good health.

The chain recombines TRBV20-1 with TRBJ1-2; D uncertain. Between the trimmed V and J ends, which lost 3 bases and 5 bases, there was a span of 13 bases. CDR1 and CDR2 from the germline V gene are DFQATT and SNEGSKA (reference sequence). The CDR3 contains 13 residues. The CDR3 region has the DNA TGCAGTGCTAGTGTGCGGAAGGATTATGGCTACACCTTC. This translates into CSASVRKDYGYTF.

V is TRBV19 and J is TRBJ1-2; D is undetermined. The CDR3 spans 15 residues. Germline loops: CDR1 LNHDA, CDR2 SQIVND (reference sequence). V gave up 3 bases and J gave up 6 bases, with 17 bases separating them. CDR3 residues: CASSMEPRSYDGYTF. Here the CDR3 DNA reads TGTGCCAGTAGTATGGAACCCCGGAGCTACGATGGCTACACCTTC. The full variable domain, in which reference TRBV19 and TRBJ1-2 provide the parts outside the CDR3, is DGGITQSPKYLFRKEGQNVTLSCEQNLNHDAMYWYRQDPGQGLRLIYYSQIVNDFQKGDIAEGYSVSREKKESFPLTVTSAQKNPTAFYLCASSMEPRSYDGYTFGSGTRLTVV.

The rearrangement uses TRBV20-1 and TRBJ2-3, with D perhaps TRBD1 (5 bases). The ends were cut back, 3 bases at V and 4 bases at J, with 11 bases in the middle. Germline values: CDR1 DFQATT, CDR2 SNEGSKA (reference sequence). CDR3 size: 13 residues. The CDR3 spells CSARQGGADTQYF. The CDR3 DNA follows: TGCAGTGCTAGGCAGGGCGGAGCAGATACGCAGTATTTT.

This clonotype came up once. The chain has TRBV7-2 and TRBJ1-2; D is perhaps TRBD1 (6 bases). V lost 8 bases to trimming and J lost 7 bases, with 14 bases between them. CDR1 and CDR2 from the germline V gene are SGHTA and FQGNSA. The CDR3 sequence is 12 residues long. CDR3 protein: CASGTRGAGYTF. The CDR3 DNA sequence: TGTGCCAGCGGCACTAGGGGGGCTGGCTACACCTTC.

The rearrangement links TRBV28 to TRBJ2-7, with 7 bases aligning to TRBD2. Germline lookup yields CDR1 MDHEN and CDR2 SYDVKM. After removal of 6 bases from V and 3 bases from J, the junction contained 5 bases not matched to a gene. The CDR3 covers 13 residues. As DNA, the CDR3 is TGTGCCAGCAGATTGAGCGGGGTCTACGAGCAGTACTTC. It specifies CASRLSGVYEQYF.

This clonotype has a handful of counts. The J gene is TRBJ1-2, the V gene TRBV5-1; a possible D gene is TRBD1 (6 bases). The CDR3 is 14 residues long. Germline V gene lookup returns CDR1 SGHRS and CDR2 YFSETQ. Deletions cut 1 base from V and 6 bases from J, with 13 bases between. The CDR3: CASSLSAGGHGYTF. CDR3 DNA sequence: TGCGCCAGCAGCTTGTCCGCTGGGGGCCATGGCTACACCTTC.

V gene TRBV6-2 or TRBV6-3 combines with J gene TRBJ1-5; 8 bases agree with TRBD1. CDR1 is MNHEY, CDR2 SVGEGT, per germline. This CDR3 has 15 residues. V was clipped by 8 bases and J by 6 bases; unmatched bases: 12. The CDR3 DNA follows: TGTGCCAGCCATACAGGGGGTATCGGAGCTCAGCCCCAGCATTTT. This sequence encodes CASHTGGIGAQPQHF.

The chain joins TRBV20-1 to TRBJ2-4; perhaps TRBD2 as D (5 bases). The last part of the DNA fits TRBJ2-5 better; the J call may be wrong. CDR3 length: 15 residues. Germline V gene lookup returns CDR1 DFQATT and CDR2 SNEGSKA (reference sequence). The CDR3 region is CSARDHQRTQETQYF. CDR3 sequence (DNA): TGCAGTGCTAGAGACCATCAGCGGACCCAAGAGACCCAGTACTTC.

The V gene is TRBV4-1, the J gene TRBJ2-5; TRBD2 matches at 14 bases. The V and J ends lost 4 bases and 2 bases, in that order; junction bases with no gene match: 6. Germline-derived CDR1 and CDR2 are MGHRA and YSYEKL. This CDR3 has 17 residues. The CDR3: CASSLGTSGGIQETQYF. The CDR3 nucleotides read TGCGCCAGCAGCCTCGGGACTAGCGGGGGAATTCAAGAGACCCAGTACTTC.

In its sample, this clonotype was seen a few times. This chain joins TRBV29-1 and TRBJ2-3; perhaps TRBD2 as D (6 bases). The CDR3 totals 12 residues. Per germline, CDR1 SQVTM and CDR2 ANQGSEA. Trimming took 2 bases from V and 5 from J, leaving 8 bases between them. CDR3 DNA: TGCAGCGTTGAACACGGGGGAGATACGCAGTATTTT. Its translation: CSVEHGGDTQYF.

This clonotype was observed a single time. The CDR3 DNA follows: TGTGCCAGCAGCCAAGAGATGGCGGGACTAGTGGTTACGCAGTATTTT. It specifies CASSQEMAGLVVTQYF. J is TRBJ2-3 and V is TRBV3-1, with 8 positions matching TRBD2. This CDR3 is 16 amino acids long. Germline V gene sequence: CDR1 LGHDT, CDR2 YNNKEL (reference sequence). The ends lost 0 bases at V and 8 bases at J; junction bases unmatched: 10.

The chain employs TRBV11-3 and TRBJ2-5; D is ambiguous. CDR1 SGHNT and CDR2 YENEEA come from the germline V gene. The CDR3 sequence is 14 residues long. V lost 5 bases and J lost 0, with 10 bases in between. The CDR3 loop reads CASSPSTNQETQYF. CDR3 sequence (DNA): TGTGCCAGCAGCCCGTCGACAAACCAAGAGACCCAGTACTTC.

The table lists this clonotype with a few counts. The chain combines TRBV28 with TRBJ1-5, with D tentatively TRBD1 (6 bases). The germline gives CDR1 MDHEN, CDR2 SYDVKM. V was shortened by 4 bases and J by 0 bases, with 13 bases between the two germline ends. The CDR3 loop spans 16 amino acids. The CDR3 region is CASSSLDRYSNQPQHF. DNA for the CDR3: TGTGCCAGCAGTTCCCTCGACAGGTATAGCAATCAGCCCCAGCATTTT.

The chain combines TRBV12-3 or TRBV12-4 with TRBJ2-1; 10 bases are a match to TRBD2. The V gene end was trimmed by 6 bases and the J gene end by 8 bases; junction bases not matched to a gene: 10. CDR3 length: 15 amino acids. The CDR3 loop is CASSSSGGGYDEQFF. The CDR3 DNA reads TGTGCCAGCAGCTCCAGCGGGGGGGGTTACGATGAGCAGTTCTTC.

V is TRBV6-5 and J is TRBJ2-6; D gene ambiguous. The ends were cut back, 6 bases at V and 3 bases at J, with 12 bases in the middle. This CDR3 is built from 15 residues. Per germline, CDR1 MNHEY and CDR2 SVGAGI. CDR3 in amino acids: CASSRTPFGANVLTF. The DNA of the CDR3 is TGTGCCAGCAGCCGAACCCCCTTTGGGGCCAACGTCCTGACTTTC.

The J gene is TRBJ2-7, the V gene TRBV20-1, with 10 bases identical to TRBD2. The CDR3 runs 16 residues. CDR1 is DFQATT and CDR2 is SNEGSKA in the germline V gene (reference sequence). The junction had 13 bases not matched to a gene; V was cut back by 8 bases and J by 0 bases. In DNA form, the CDR3 reads TGCAGTCTTAGCGGGGGGCCCCCCCTTAGCTCCTACGAGCAGTACTTC. This encodes CSLSGGPPLSSYEQYF.

The rearrangement links TRBV20-1 to TRBJ1-4; 8 bases agree with TRBD1. CDR1 is DFQATT, CDR2 SNEGSKA, per germline (reference sequence). The CDR3 is 13 residues long. The CDR3 here is CSAPGTGGEKLFF. The CDR3 nucleotides read TGCTCCGCCCCGGGGACAGGCGGGGAAAAACTGTTTTTT.

This chain links TRBV5-1 with TRBJ2-1, with 7 bases matching TRBD1. Germline values: CDR1 SGHRS, CDR2 YFSETQ. This CDR3 comprises 14 residues. The V and J ends lost 6 bases and 7 bases, in that order; junction bases with no gene match: 10. DNA of the CDR3: TGCGCCAGCACCCAGGGGGACACTCGAAATGAGCAGTTCTTC. Translating gives CASTQGDTRNEQFF.

This clonotype was recorded at least ten times. The J gene is TRBJ1-2, the V gene TRBV6-5; D unresolved. Trimming removed 6 bases at V and 4 bases at J, with 18 bases between. Germline-derived CDR1 and CDR2 are MNHEY and SVGAGI. The CDR3 sequence is 15 residues long. The DNA for the CDR3 is TGTGCCAGCAGAATAAAGGGCTGGGATGGCTATGGCTACACCTTC. Its protein product is CASRIKGWDGYGYTF.

In its sample, this clonotype was seen a few times. The V gene is TRBV20-1, the J gene TRBJ2-7; TRBD2 matches 8 bases. The DNA end lines up better with TRBJ2-5; the J call may be wrong. Germline loops: CDR1 DFQATT, CDR2 SNEGSKA (reference sequence). The CDR3 is made up of 15 amino acids. DNA for the CDR3: TGCAGTGCTCCTGGCGGGGGGACCCAGTGGGGGACCCAGTACTTC. Its translation: CSAPGGGTQWGTQYF.

The chain recombines TRBV5-1 with TRBJ2-1, with D possibly matching TRBD1 (6 bases). This CDR3 region has 14 residues. V gave up 4 bases and J gave up 6 bases, with 14 bases separating them. Germline CDR1 and CDR2: SGHRS and YFSETQ. Here the CDR3 DNA reads TGCGCCAGCAGCGGAGAACAGGGTTCCAATGAGCAGTTCTTC. It translates to CASSGEQGSNEQFF.

The CDR3 is CASSEGVVVNYQETQYF. The CDR3 nucleotides are TGTGCCAGCAGTGAGGGGGTAGTAGTGAACTACCAAGAGACCCAGTACTTC. The rearrangement uses TRBV25-1 and TRBJ2-5; D possibly matches TRBD1 or TRBD2 (5 bases each). The V gene's germline CDR1 is MGHDK and CDR2 SYGVNS. V lost 3 bases to trimming and J lost 0 bases, with 17 bases between them. CDR3 size: 17 residues.

The chain couples TRBV10-3 to TRBJ1-2, with 8 positions matching TRBD1. The CDR3 is made up of 14 amino acids. V shed 6 bases, J shed 5 bases, and the junction held 8 bases outside the gene matches. From germline, CDR1 is ENHRY and CDR2 SYGVKD. The DNA of the CDR3 is TGTGCCATCAGAAACGACAGGGGCGGTTATGGCTACACCTTC. Protein: CAIRNDRGGYGYTF.